These 25 T cell receptor beta chains originate from one sample sequenced in a study of blood T cell repertoires in COVID-19. Here immunoSEQ multiplex PCR was the method, and the copy in TCRdb shows in-frame clones only, minus some. The profile shows 250,000 or so clones, approximately 90% of them singletons. Specimen: PBMCs or T cells enriched from blood (not recorded which). These receptors were obtained from a man in his forties or fifties who had been exposed to COVID-19.

This chain connects TRBV9 to TRBJ2-1, with 10 bases lining up with TRBD1. The V segment lost 0 bases and the J segment 3 bases; nucleotides outside the gene matches: 12. CDR3 size: 19 residues. Looked up from germline, CDR1 is SGDLS and CDR2 is YYNGEE. This CDR3 is CASSVVGDRGDSHYNEQFF. The CDR3 coding sequence is TGTGCCAGCAGCGTAGTGGGGGACAGGGGTGATTCCCACTACAATGAGCAGTTCTTC.

The chain uses TRBV6-5 and TRBJ1-5; the match to TRBD1 covers 8 bases. V was clipped by 6 bases and J by 3 bases; unmatched bases: 7. The V gene's germline CDR1 is MNHEY and CDR2 SVGAGI. This CDR3 is built from 15 residues. CDR3 in amino acids: CASSTRDRPNQPQHF. CDR3 DNA sequence: TGTGCCAGCAGCACCCGGGACAGGCCCAATCAGCCCCAGCATTTT.

The chain employs TRBV14 and TRBJ2-1; TRBD2 aligns across 8 bases. Per the germline V gene, CDR1 is SGHDN and CDR2 is FVKESK. This CDR3 is built from 16 residues. Trimming at V came to 2 bases and at J to 2 bases, leaving 5 bases not matched to a gene. DNA for the CDR3: TGTGCCAGCAGCCAATTCAGCGGGAGAGCCTACAATGAGCAGTTCTTC. Translating gives CASSQFSGRAYNEQFF.

This chain links TRBV14 with TRBJ1-2; TRBD1 matches 9 bases. With 4 bases clipped from V and 7 bases from J, the junction kept 10 bases outside the gene matches. The V gene's germline CDR1 is SGHDN and CDR2 FVKESK. The CDR3 extends over 15 amino acids. The CDR3 sequence: CASSLHGTGPSGYTF. The CDR3 DNA reads as TGTGCCAGCAGCCTCCATGGGACAGGGCCCAGTGGCTACACCTTC.

The chain joins TRBV29-1 to TRBJ1-2, with 8 positions matching TRBD1. Germline assignment: CDR1 SQVTM and CDR2 ANQGSEA. J gave up 1 base and V 1 base, and 5 bases lay outside the gene matches. This CDR3 is built from 15 residues. The CDR3 sequence is CSVEGRQGINYGYTF. The CDR3 coding sequence is TGCAGCGTTGAAGGGAGACAGGGGATTAACTATGGCTACACCTTC.

In this sample, this clone turned up a few times. V is TRBV6-5 and J is TRBJ2-7, with TRBD2 matching over 7 bases. Germline CDR1 reads MNHEY; CDR2 reads SVGAGI. With V trimmed by 7 bases and J by 8 bases, 8 bases remained unmatched. The CDR3 extends over 12 amino acids. CDR3 nucleotides: TGTGCCAGCACATACGGGAGGACTCAGCAGTACTTC. It codes for CASTYGRTQQYF.

In DNA form, the CDR3 reads TGTGCCAGCAGCTCCCCTTTTAGCGGTCTTTGGGCTGAAGCTTTCTTT. As protein: CASSSPFSGLWAEAFF. V gene TRBV7-2 combines with J gene TRBJ1-1, with D hard to call. The V end lost 4 bases, the J end lost 6 bases, and 21 bases lay between the germline ends. This CDR3 comprises 16 residues. Looked up from germline, CDR1 is SGHTA and CDR2 is FQGNSA.

The genes are TRBV28 and TRBJ1-2, with 11 bases identical to TRBD1. Trimming removed 7 bases from V and 7 bases from J; junction bases left unmatched: 5. Germline assignment: CDR1 MDHEN and CDR2 SYDVKM. The CDR3 is made up of 13 amino acids. CDR3 sequence: CASIPGTGGGYTF. The CDR3 DNA reads TGTGCCAGCATCCCTGGGACAGGGGGTGGCTACACCTTC.

This chain links TRBV4-1 with TRBJ2-3; the match to TRBD2 covers 7 bases. CDR1 is MGHRA and CDR2 is YSYEKL in the germline V gene. The junction had 7 bases not matched to a gene; V was cut back by 2 bases and J by 2 bases. CDR3 length: 16 residues. For the CDR3, the DNA is TGCGCCAGCAGCCAATTCGCTAGCGGCCCCACAGATACGCAGTATTTT. This encodes CASSQFASGPTDTQYF.

The chain combines TRBV28 with TRBJ2-7; TRBD1 matches at 9 bases. Unmatched junction bases numbered 8, after V lost 3 bases and J lost 2 bases. CDR1 is MDHEN, CDR2 SYDVKM, per germline. This CDR3 region has 16 residues. CDR3 residues: CASSFQPGQGTYEQYF. The CDR3 DNA follows: TGTGCCAGCAGTTTCCAACCGGGACAGGGTACCTACGAGCAGTACTTC.

The chain is built from TRBV6-5 and TRBJ1-4, with D uncertain. V lost 7 bases and J lost 2, with 11 bases in between. CDR3 length: 14 amino acids. Germline V CDR1 and CDR2: MNHEY, SVGAGI. The CDR3, as DNA: TGTGCCAGCACCCCCAGAGGGACTAATGAAAAACTGTTTTTT. This translates into CASTPRGTNEKLFF.

This clone was observed a few times. The CDR3 sequence is CASSQVLGESYNSPLHF. The CDR3 DNA reads TGTGCCAGCAGCCAAGTTTTAGGGGAATCCTATAATTCACCCCTCCACTTT. The chain couples TRBV3-1 (or the pseudogene TRBV3-2) to TRBJ1-6; D is perhaps TRBD1 (5 bases). Germline V gene lookup returns CDR1 LGHDT and CDR2 YNNKEL (reference sequence). CDR3 length: 17 amino acids. Trimming left V 1 base short and J 1 base short, with 11 bases between.

The chain recombines TRBV9 with TRBJ2-5; 10 bases are a match to TRBD2. J gave up 2 bases and V 0 bases, and 7 bases lay outside the gene matches. CDR1 is SGDLS, CDR2 YYNGEE, per germline. The CDR3 consists of 17 residues. CDR3 DNA sequence: TGTGCCAGCAGCGTAGGTGAAGCGGGAGGGTGGCAAGAGACCCAGTACTTC. This encodes CASSVGEAGGWQETQYF.

This clone was seen a single time. The chain is built from TRBV7-9 and TRBJ1-1; 9 nucleotides align to TRBD1. Looked up from germline, CDR1 is SEHNR and CDR2 is FQNEAQ (reference sequence). The CDR3 is 15 amino acids. Trimming took 5 bases from V and 4 from J; bases not matched to a gene: 8. CDR3 in amino acids: CASSPRDRVFTEAFF. In DNA form, the CDR3 reads TGTGCCAGCAGCCCCCGGGACAGGGTGTTCACTGAAGCTTTCTTT.

This clone appeared once. The J gene is TRBJ2-3, the V gene TRBV5-1; 7 bases match TRBD2. The germline CDR1 and CDR2 sequences are SGHRS and YFSETQ. The CDR3 loop spans 13 amino acids. V trimming: 0 bases; J trimming: 14 bases; junction bases outside the gene matches: 9. CDR3 region: CASSLEVAGALYF. CDR3 nucleotides: TGCGCCAGCAGCTTGGAGGTGGCGGGAGCTCTGTATTTT.

The rearrangement joins TRBV5-4 to TRBJ2-3, with 8 bases aligning to TRBD1. The CDR3 loop spans 15 amino acids. The J segment lost 4 bases and the V segment lost 0 bases, leaving 4 bases of the junction unmatched. Germline-derived CDR1 and CDR2 are SGHNT and YYREEE (reference sequence). The CDR3 region is CASSLEVRGPDTQYF. The DNA of the CDR3 is TGTGCCAGCAGCTTGGAGGTCAGGGGGCCAGATACGCAGTATTTT. The full variable domain, completed using reference TRBV5-4 and TRBJ2-3, is ETGVTQSPTHLIKTRGQQVTLRCSSQSGHNTVSWYQQALGQGPQFIFQYYREEENGRGNFPPRFSGLQFPNYSSELNVNALELDDSALYLCASSLEVRGPDTQYFGPGTRLTVL.

This chain joins TRBV27 and TRBJ2-7; D remains unclear. V lost 4 bases to trimming and J lost 2 bases, with 12 bases between them. Germline-derived CDR1 and CDR2 are MNHEY and SMNVEV (reference sequence). The CDR3 extends over 14 amino acids. CDR3 DNA sequence: TGTGCCAGCAGTTCCGAGAATAGAGCCTACGAGCAGTACTTC. Its protein is CASSSENRAYEQYF.

V and J are TRBV5-1 and TRBJ2-6, with D perhaps matching TRBD1 (6 bases). Trimming took off 4 bases at V and 0 bases at J, with 17 bases between the two ends. Looked up from germline, CDR1 is SGHRS and CDR2 is YFSETQ. This CDR3 comprises 18 residues. The CDR3 region is CASSRRPGQLSGANVLTF. In DNA form, the CDR3 reads TGCGCCAGCAGCCGACGACCAGGACAGCTCTCTGGGGCCAACGTCCTGACTTTC.

J is TRBJ2-7 and V is TRBV10-3; 8 bases agree with TRBD2. Per germline, CDR1 ENHRY and CDR2 SYGVKD. The J segment lost 1 base and the V segment lost 0 bases, leaving 5 bases of the junction unmatched. The CDR3 extends over 16 amino acids. The CDR3 is CAISESWGLVSYEQYF. CDR3 nucleotides: TGTGCCATCAGTGAGTCGTGGGGACTAGTGTCCTACGAGCAGTACTTC.

This chain links TRBV15 with TRBJ2-5; TRBD2 might be the D (5 bases). Trimming shortened V by 3 bases and J by 7 bases, and 21 bases separated the two germline ends. The CDR3 has 16 residues. Looked up from germline, CDR1 is LNHNV and CDR2 is YYDKDF (reference sequence). DNA for the CDR3: TGTGCCACCAGCAGTCCGATTTCGAGACTCCGGGGGACCCAGTACTTC. This gives the protein CATSSPISRLRGTQYF.

The chain combines TRBV15 with TRBJ1-2; TRBD1 is a possible D gene (5 bases). Germline V gives CDR1 LNHNV, CDR2 YYDKDF (reference sequence). The CDR3 runs 17 residues. The germline V and J ends were trimmed by 1 base and 3 bases, with 18 bases remaining between them. CDR3 coding DNA: TGTGCCACCAGCAGAGGGGCCAGGTGGCAGGGTGACTATGGCTACACCTTC. It translates to CATSRGARWQGDYGYTF.

This sequence joins TRBV19 and TRBJ1-6, with a possible D match to TRBD1 (6 bases). The CDR3 consists of 15 residues. V was clipped by 4 bases and J by 4 bases, with 11 bases between them. From germline, CDR1 is LNHDA and CDR2 SQIVND (reference sequence). Here the CDR3 DNA reads TGTGCCAGTAGTAGCCGGGACAAATATAATTCACCCCTCCACTTT. Protein sequence: CASSSRDKYNSPLHF. The full variable domain, in which reference TRBV19 and TRBJ1-6 provide the parts outside the CDR3, is DGGITQSPKYLFRKEGQNVTLSCEQNLNHDAMYWYRQDPGQGLRLIYYSQIVNDFQKGDIAEGYSVSREKKESFPLTVTSAQKNPTAFYLCASSSRDKYNSPLHFGNGTRLTVT.

Here the CDR3 reads CASSLEYRGNEQFF. In DNA, the CDR3 is TGCGCCAGCAGCTTGGAGTACAGGGGCAATGAGCAGTTCTTC. This rearrangement joins TRBV5-1 to TRBJ2-1; TRBD1 matches 7 bases. This CDR3 is built from 14 residues. Trimming removed 0 bases from V and 6 bases from J; junction bases left unmatched: 3. Germline V gives CDR1 SGHRS, CDR2 YFSETQ.

The chain links TRBV24-1 to TRBJ2-2; 7 bases map to TRBD1. The CDR3 is 16 residues long. Germline CDR1 is KGHDR and CDR2 is SFDVKD. V shed 3 bases and J 0 bases; nucleotides not matched to a gene: 3. The CDR3: CATSDLDRANTGELFF. DNA of the CDR3: TGTGCCACCAGTGATCTAGACAGGGCGAACACCGGGGAGCTGTTTTTT.

The chain is built from TRBV12-3 or TRBV12-4 and TRBJ1-5; D not resolved. This CDR3 contains 13 residues. V lost 1 base and J 7 bases, leaving 8 bases between the germline ends. The CDR3 here is CASSLGGVQPQHF. The CDR3 coding sequence is TGTGCCAGCAGTTTAGGAGGTGTCCAGCCCCAGCATTTT.